A single sample is the source of the 11 T cell receptor beta chains below, sequenced in a study of blood T cell repertoires in COVID-19. TCRdb's copy holds only in-frame clones and misses some; the assay was immunoSEQ multiplex PCR. The profile shows 250,000 or so clones, around 88% of them singletons. The sample comprised peripheral blood. Receptors were obtained from a woman aged 25 to 45 with COVID-19, enrolled during active disease.

V and J are TRBV5-4 and TRBJ2-7, with 10 bases fitting TRBD2. J gave up 5 bases and V 4 bases, and 6 bases lay outside the gene matches. This CDR3 has 14 amino acids. CDR1 and CDR2 (germline): SGHNT, YYREEE (reference sequence). The CDR3 sequence is CASSLGLAVDEQYF. CDR3 nucleotides: TGTGCCAGCAGCCTAGGACTAGCGGTAGACGAGCAGTACTTC.

This chain uses TRBV7-2 with TRBJ2-5, with 8 bases matching TRBD2. Germline V gives CDR1 SGHTA, CDR2 FQGNSA. V trimming: 5 bases; J trimming: 4 bases; junction bases outside the gene matches: 15. CDR3 size: 17 residues. DNA for the CDR3: TGTGCCAGCAGCCCAAGAAAGGGTAGCGGGGCCCGAGAGACCCAGTACTTC. It is translated as CASSPRKGSGARETQYF.

This clone occurred once. This chain uses TRBV27 with TRBJ1-1, with a weak D call TRBD1 (6 bases). The V end was cut by 2 bases, the J end by 5 bases, with 9 bases between. The CDR3 extends over 13 amino acids. Per germline, CDR1 MNHEY and CDR2 SMNVEV (reference sequence). Here the CDR3 DNA reads TGTGCCAGCAGTTTAATGGGGGCAACTGAAGCTTTCTTT. Encoded protein: CASSLMGATEAFF.

The V gene is TRBV19, the J gene TRBJ1-2; weak D call: TRBD1 (6 bases). Trimming shortened V by 11 bases and J by 2 bases, and 18 bases separated the two germline ends. Germline V lookup: CDR1 LNHDA, CDR2 SQIVND (reference sequence). The CDR3 covers 14 residues. The CDR3 loop is CAVDRQEGNYGYTF. The CDR3 DNA reads TGTGCCGTCGACAGACAGGAAGGAAACTATGGCTACACCTTC.

The chain combines TRBV6-5 with TRBJ2-3, with TRBD2 matching 8 bases. The CDR3 has 16 residues. The J segment lost 4 bases and the V segment lost 0 bases, leaving 6 bases of the junction unmatched. CDR1 is MNHEY, CDR2 SVGAGI, per germline. The CDR3 here is CASSYSGRGASDTQYF. CDR3 in DNA: TGTGCCAGCAGTTACTCGGGGCGGGGGGCGTCAGATACGCAGTATTTT.

The V call is TRBV29-1, the J call TRBJ1-2, with TRBD1 matching 9 bases. J lost 8 bases, V lost 7 bases, and 8 bases had no gene match. The CDR3 has 12 amino acids. The germline V gene encodes CDR1 SQVTM and CDR2 ANQGSEA. The CDR3 DNA reads as TGCAGCGCTTCCGGGACAGGGTACGGCTACACCTTC. This encodes CSASGTGYGYTF.

This chain links TRBV5-1 with TRBJ1-3; D is uncertain. The CDR3 sequence is 15 residues long. Trimming left V 0 bases short and J 1 base short, with 8 bases between. In germline, CDR1 is SGHRS, CDR2 YFSETQ. CDR3 loop: CASSLDSGSGNTIYF. The CDR3 bases are TGCGCCAGCAGCTTGGATTCGGGGTCTGGAAACACCATATATTTT.

This chain links TRBV2 with TRBJ1-4; D is possibly TRBD1 (5 bases). This CDR3 has 13 residues. Germline V CDR1 and CDR2: SNHLY, FYNNEI. The germline V and J ends were trimmed by 3 bases and 7 bases, with 9 bases remaining between them. The CDR3 reads CASSDRGSEKLFF. CDR3 sequence (DNA): TGTGCCAGCAGTGATAGGGGTAGTGAAAAACTGTTTTTT.

V and J are TRBV3-1 (or the pseudogene TRBV3-2) and TRBJ1-1; TRBD1 is a possible D gene (5 bases). Between the trimmed V and J ends, which lost 6 bases and 5 bases, there was a span of 19 bases. The length of the CDR3 is 15 residues. Germline V gene lookup returns CDR1 LGHDT and CDR2 YNNKEL (reference sequence). The CDR3 reads CASRAAPDSGTEAFF. CDR3 in DNA: TGTGCCAGCAGGGCCGCCCCCGACAGCGGGACTGAAGCTTTCTTT.

The CDR3 sequence is CASSSGQYSSGYTF. The DNA of the CDR3 is TGTGCCAGCAGTTCAGGACAGTACTCCTCTGGCTACACCTTC. The genes are TRBV27 and TRBJ1-2, with D perhaps matching TRBD1 (6 bases). V was shortened by 4 bases and J by 7 bases, with 16 bases between the two germline ends. The CDR3 is made up of 14 amino acids. CDR1 MNHEY and CDR2 SMNVEV come from the germline V gene (reference sequence).

The chain recombines TRBV6-5 with TRBJ2-6, with D uncertain. V dropped 7 bases and J dropped 0 bases, with 7 bases sitting between them. This CDR3 is 14 amino acids long. The germline V gene has CDR1 MNHEY and CDR2 SVGAGI. The CDR3 coding sequence is TGTGCCAGCAACGCCTACTCTGGGGCCAACGTCCTGACTTTC. This codes for CASNAYSGANVLTF.